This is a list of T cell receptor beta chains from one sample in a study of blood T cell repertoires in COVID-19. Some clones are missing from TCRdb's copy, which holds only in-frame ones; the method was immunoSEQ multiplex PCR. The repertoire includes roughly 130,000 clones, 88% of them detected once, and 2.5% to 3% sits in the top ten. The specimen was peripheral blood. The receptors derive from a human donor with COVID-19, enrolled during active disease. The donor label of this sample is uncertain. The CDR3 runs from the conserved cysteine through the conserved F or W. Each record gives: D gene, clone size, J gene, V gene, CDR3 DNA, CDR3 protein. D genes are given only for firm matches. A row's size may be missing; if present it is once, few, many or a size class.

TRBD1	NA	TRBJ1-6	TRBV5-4	TGTGCCAGCAGCTTGCGTACAGGGGTTTATAATTCACCCCTCCACTTT	CASSLRTGVYNSPLHF
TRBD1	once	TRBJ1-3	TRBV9	TGTGCCAGCAGCGTAGAAGGGGGCGGTGGAAACACCATATATTTT	CASSVEGGGGNTIYF
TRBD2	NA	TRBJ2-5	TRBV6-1	TGTGCCAGCAGAGAAGGGCTAGCGGGGGGCCAAGAGACCCAGTACTTC	CASREGLAGGQETQYF
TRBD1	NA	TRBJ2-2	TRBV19	TGTGCCAGTAGTATGGGGGACAGGGCTCGGGAGGAGCTGTTTTTT	CASSMGDRAREELFF
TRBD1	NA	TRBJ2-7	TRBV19	TGTGCCAGTAGTATCGACAGGGAATCCTACGAGCAGTACTTC	CASSIDRESYEQYF
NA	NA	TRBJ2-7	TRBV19	TGTGCCAGCTCTGAGGCTATTACGTACGAGCAGTACTTC	CASSEAITYEQYF
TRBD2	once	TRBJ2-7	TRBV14	TGTGCCCGCGAGGAGCGGGGGGCCAAAACCTACGAGCAGTACTTC	CAREERGAKTYEQYF
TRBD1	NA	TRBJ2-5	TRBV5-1	TGCGCCAGCAGCAATCAGGGGGCTCAAGAGACCCAGTACTTC	CASSNQGAQETQYF
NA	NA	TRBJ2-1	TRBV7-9	TGTGCCAGCAGGCTAGGCAGCCCCAATGAGCAGTTCTTC	CASRLGSPNEQFF
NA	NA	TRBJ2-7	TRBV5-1	TGCGCCAGCAGCTTGCTGCTCCCCGGTTACGAGCAGTACTTC	CASSLLLPGYEQYF
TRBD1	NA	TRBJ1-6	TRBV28	TGTGCCAGCAGTTCCCCTCTCGACAGGGTGACCCTCCACTTT	CASSSPLDRVTLHF
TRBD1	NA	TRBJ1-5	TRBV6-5	TGTGCCAGCAGGGAGACAGGGGCCGGGTTGCCCCAGCATTTT	CASRETGAGLPQHF
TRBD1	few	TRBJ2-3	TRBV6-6	TGTGCCAGCAGTGTAACAGGGGCAGATACGCAGTATTTT	CASSVTGADTQYF
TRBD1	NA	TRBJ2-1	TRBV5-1	TGCGCCAGCAGCGTGGGACAGAACAATGAGCAGTTCTTC	CASSVGQNNEQFF
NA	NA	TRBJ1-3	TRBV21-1	TGTGCCAGCAGCAAAGAAGCAAGATCTCGAAACACCATATATTTT	CASSKEARSRNTIYF
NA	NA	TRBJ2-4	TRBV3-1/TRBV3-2	TGTGCCAGCAGCCCCTCGGTTCCGGCCAAAAACATTCAGTACTTC	CASSPSVPAKNIQYF
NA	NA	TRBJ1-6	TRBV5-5	TGTGCCAGCAGCTTGACGGATAATTCACCCCTCCACTTT	CASSLTDNSPLHF
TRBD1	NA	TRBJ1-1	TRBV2	TGTGCCAGCACCAGAACAGGGGCGGACACTGAAGCTTTCTTT	CASTRTGADTEAFF
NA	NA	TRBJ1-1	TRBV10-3	TGTGCCATCAGTGAAGAGCGAGGCCACCTGCAGGGTGAAGCTTTCTTT	CAISEERGHLQGEAFF
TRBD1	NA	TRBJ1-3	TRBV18	TGTGCCAGCTCGGGGGACAGCATCTCTGGAAACACCATATATTTT	CASSGDSISGNTIYF
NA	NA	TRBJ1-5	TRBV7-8	TGTGCCAGCAGCTGGGAGGGGCGGCGGGGCAATCAGCCCCAGCATTTT	CASSWEGRRGNQPQHF
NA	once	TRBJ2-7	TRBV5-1	TGCGCCAGCAGCTTTGGGCAGGGCGGCGAGCAGTACTTC	CASSFGQGGEQYF
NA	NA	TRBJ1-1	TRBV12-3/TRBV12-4	TGTGCCAGCAGCCGGTTTTCCAAAGCTTTCTTT	CASSRFSKAFF
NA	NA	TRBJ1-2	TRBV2	TGTGCCAGCAGACAGGACGCTTATGGCTACACCTTC	CASRQDAYGYTF
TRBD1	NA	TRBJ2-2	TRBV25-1	TGTGCCAGCAGTCCTCAAGGGACAGGGGTCACCGGGGAGCTGTTTTTT	CASSPQGTGVTGELFF
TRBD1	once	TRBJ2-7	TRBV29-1	TGCAGCGTTGACAGGGGGCTGGAGCAGTACTTC	CSVDRGLEQYF
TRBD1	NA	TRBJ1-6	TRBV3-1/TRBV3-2	TGTGCCAGCAGCCAGGGACAGGGTGGAAGTAATTCACCCCTCCACTTT	CASSQGQGGSNSPLHF
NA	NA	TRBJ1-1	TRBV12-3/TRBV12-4	TGTGCCAGCAAGCTCCGCACTGAAGCTTTCTTT	CASKLRTEAFF
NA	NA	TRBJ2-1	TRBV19	TGTGCCAGTAGTATACGAGATGAGCAGTTCTTC	CASSIRDEQFF
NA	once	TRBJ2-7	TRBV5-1	TGCGCCAGCAGCCCGGAGGGATCAAAAAACGAGCAGTACTTC	CASSPEGSKNEQYF
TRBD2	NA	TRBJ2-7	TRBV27	TGTGCCAGCAGTTCGGGACTAGCTTACGAGCAGTACTTC	CASSSGLAYEQYF
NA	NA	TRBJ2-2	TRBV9	TGTGCCAGCAGCCCACGACAGCAATCGAACACCGGGGAGCTGTTTTTT	CASSPRQQSNTGELFF
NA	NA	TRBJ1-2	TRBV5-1	TGCGCCAGCAGCCCTCTGGGGGCGTCAACTAACTATGGCTACACCTTC	CASSPLGASTNYGYTF
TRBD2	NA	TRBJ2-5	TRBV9	TGTGCCAGCAGCACAGCGGGGGGGCCAGGTGAGACCCAGTACTTC	CASSTAGGPGETQYF
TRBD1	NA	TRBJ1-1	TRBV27	TGTGCCAGCAGTTTCTTTACGCCCGAAGGGGGCCGCATGAACACTGAAGCTTTCTTT	CASSFFTPEGGRMNTEAFF
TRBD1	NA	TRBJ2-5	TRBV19	TGTGCCAGTAGTATCCCCCCCGGACAGGGAGAGACCCAGTACTTC	CASSIPPGQGETQYF
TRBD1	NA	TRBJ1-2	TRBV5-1	TGCGCCAGCAGCTTATCCCCTAACCGGGACAGGGGAGGTGGCTACACCTTC	CASSLSPNRDRGGGYTF
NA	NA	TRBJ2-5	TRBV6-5	TGTGCCAGCTGGGAGCATCAAGAGACCCAGTACTTC	CASWEHQETQYF
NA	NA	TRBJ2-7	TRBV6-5	TGTGCCAGCTACGAACAGGGTTGGACCTACGAGCAGTACTTC	CASYEQGWTYEQYF
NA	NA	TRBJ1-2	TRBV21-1	TGTGCCAGCAGCCGCGGGACGGAGGTTTCGGGGGGCTACACCTTC	CASSRGTEVSGGYTF
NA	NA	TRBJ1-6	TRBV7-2	TGTGCCAGCAGCTTAGAAGGCTCGGGGAACTATAATTCACCCCTCCACTTT	CASSLEGSGNYNSPLHF
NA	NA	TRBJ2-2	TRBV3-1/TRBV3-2	TGTGCCAGCAGCCAAGATCTGAACACCGGGGAGCTGTTTTTT	CASSQDLNTGELFF